These 5 T cell receptor beta chains were sequenced from one sample in a study of blood T cell repertoires in COVID-19. Some clones are missing from TCRdb's copy, which holds only in-frame ones; the method was immunoSEQ multiplex PCR. The table shows tens of thousands of clones, with about 85% occurring only once. The sequenced material came from peripheral blood. The receptors derive from a man between 50 and 59 years old with acute or convalescent COVID-19.

The rearrangement uses TRBV28 and TRBJ1-6, with D possibly matching TRBD1 (5 bases). Germline V gives CDR1 MDHEN, CDR2 SYDVKM. The CDR3 length is 14 residues. V dropped 7 bases and J dropped 4 bases, with 11 bases sitting between them. The CDR3 sequence is CASISGSYNSPLHF. The CDR3 bases are TGTGCCAGCATTTCAGGGTCTTATAATTCACCCCTCCACTTT.

The chain employs TRBV21-1 and TRBJ1-5; TRBD1 is taken as the D call from the table, unchecked against the DNA. TRBV21-1 is a pseudogene locus. The CDR3 contains 17 residues. The CDR3 protein is CASSKAHPRAGNQPQHF. CDR3 in DNA: TGTGCCAGCAGCAAAGCGCATCCCAGGGCAGGCAATCAGCCCCAGCATTTT.

The DNA of the CDR3 is TGTGCCAGCAGCTTAGATCAATTTAGCGGGGGGGTTTACAATGAGCAGTTCTTC. Protein sequence: CASSLDQFSGGVYNEQFF. The chain employs TRBV11-2 and TRBJ2-1; 11 nucleotides agree with TRBD2. Germline V gene data show CDR1 as SGHAT and CDR2 as FQNNGV. The CDR3 is made up of 18 amino acids. Germline trimming cut 0 bases from V and 4 bases from J; bases unmatched to any gene: 8. Full variable domain (rest looked up from reference TRBV11-2 and TRBJ2-1): EAGVAQSPRYKIIEKRQSVAFWCNPISGHATLYWYQQILGQGPKLLIQFQNNGVVDDSQLPKDRFSAERLKGVDSTLKIQPAKLEDSAVYLCASSLDQFSGGVYNEQFFGPGTRLTVL.

This chain links TRBV28 with TRBJ1-4, with 7 nucleotides matching TRBD1. From germline, CDR1 is MDHEN and CDR2 SYDVKM. V was clipped by 4 bases and J by 8 bases; unmatched bases: 10. This CDR3 is 15 amino acids long. The CDR3 sequence: CASSSAQGVGEKLFF. Here the CDR3 DNA reads TGTGCCAGCAGTTCCGCTCAGGGGGTCGGGGAAAAACTGTTTTTT.

This clone was detected once. The chain combines TRBV7-8 with TRBJ2-7; possibly TRBD1 for D (5 bases). V was pared by 4 bases and J by 4 bases, with 17 bases between. The CDR3 contains 15 residues. Germline V CDR1 and CDR2: SGHVS, FQNEAQ. In DNA, the CDR3 is TGTGCCAGCAGCTCATCGGACACAAGTCTGTACGAGCAGTACTTC. It is translated as CASSSSDTSLYEQYF.